This T cell receptor (beta chain) was sequenced in a study of CD8 T cells in ankylosing spondylitis. General study points: Disease-linked clones were found to be CD8+ and relatively rare in peripheral blood. Blood from ankylosing spondylitis patients appeared to carry a characteristic roughly 8-variant TCR beta motif. As reported, disease-linked clones showed significant enrichment in matched ankylosing spondylitis synovial fluid.

In the case of this clonotype: Its cognate antigen is unknown.

As the method for making TCR beta libraries, quantitative 5'-RACE with molecular barcodes was used. A single record per CDR3 protein comes from TCRdb applying MiXCR to the 5' RACE reads. The sample lists under 200,000 distinct CDR3 sequences, around a tenth seen once, with 25% to 35% in the top ten. The sequenced sample consisted of blood, either unsorted or a sorted T cell fraction (not recorded which). The source is a male donor with ankylosing spondylitis or in good health (not recorded which).

The DNA of the CDR3 is TGTGCCTGCAAAAGAGCCCCGGCCTCAGGACCTTATAGCAATCAGCCCCAGCATTTT. This sequence encodes CACKRAPASGPYSNQPQHF. The chain uses TRBV6-4 and TRBJ1-5; D gene ambiguous. The V gene's germline CDR1 is MRHNA and CDR2 SNTAGT. The CDR3 length is 19 residues. V was cut by 11 bases and J by 0 bases, with 29 bases left in between.